Listed here are 22 T cell receptor beta chains from one sample, sequenced in a study of blood T cells in healthy people across ages. A J-beta primer mix and a sample-barcoded 5' primer were used in a second PCR of roughly 6 to 11 cycles. From the 5' RACE reads, TCRdb called clonotypes with MiXCR, one entry per CDR3 protein. The sample yields hundreds of thousands of distinct CDR3 sequences, 58% seen once. The sample taken for sequencing was blood. These receptors were obtained from a man aged 25-40 years in good health.

This chain connects TRBV7-2 to TRBJ2-1; 7 bases map to TRBD2. J gave up 7 bases and V 2 bases, and 8 bases lay outside the gene matches. Germline loops: CDR1 SGHTA, CDR2 FQGNSA. The CDR3 totals 15 residues. The CDR3 spells CASSLLWGGMNEQFF. DNA for the CDR3: TGTGCCAGCAGCTTATTGTGGGGGGGGATGAATGAGCAGTTCTTC.

In this sample, this clonotype turned up a few times. This chain joins TRBV29-1 and TRBJ2-5, with 7 bases lining up with TRBD1. Germline loops: CDR1 SQVTM, CDR2 ANQGSEA. J was trimmed by 4 bases and V by 7 bases; bases with no gene match: 12. The CDR3 is made up of 14 amino acids. In nucleotides, the CDR3 is TGCAGCGGAACCCGGGACAGCCTCGGAGAGACCCAGTACTTC. Translating it yields CSGTRDSLGETQYF.

J is TRBJ2-7 and V is TRBV5-1; D gene uncertain. This CDR3 contains 13 residues. Trimming left V 1 base short and J 2 bases short, with 7 bases between. Germline V lookup: CDR1 SGHRS, CDR2 YFSETQ. DNA of the CDR3: TGCGCCAGCAGCTTGCCACAAACCTACGAGCAGTACTTC. Residues: CASSLPQTYEQYF.

The V and J genes are TRBV18 and TRBJ1-5, with D tentatively TRBD1 (5 bases). Trimming stripped 5 bases from V and 5 bases from J, with 19 bases between. Germline CDR1 KGHSH, CDR2 LQKENI. This CDR3 has 16 residues. The CDR3 sequence: CASSEGLVQEYQPQHF. As DNA, the CDR3 is TGTGCCAGCTCAGAGGGACTAGTGCAGGAGTATCAGCCCCAGCATTTT.

V and J are TRBV4-1 and TRBJ2-3, with 11 bases aligning to TRBD2. CDR3 length equals 17 residues. V lost 4 bases, J lost 2 bases, and 8 bases stayed unmatched. Germline CDR1 is MGHRA and CDR2 is YSYEKL. The CDR3 sequence: CASSRLLAGDFTDTQYF. CDR3 bases: TGCGCCAGCAGCCGACTACTAGCGGGAGACTTCACAGATACGCAGTATTTT.

The rearrangement joins TRBV7-9 to TRBJ1-2; D possibly corresponds to TRBD1 (5 bases). V was cut by 2 bases and J by 6 bases, with 13 bases left in between. Germline-derived CDR1 and CDR2 are SEHNR and FQNEAQ (reference sequence). The CDR3 runs 14 residues. CDR3 in amino acids: CASSLYGTSDGYTF. CDR3 DNA: TGTGCCAGCAGCTTATACGGGACTTCTGATGGCTACACCTTC.

The table lists this clonotype with a few counts. V and J are TRBV4-3 and TRBJ2-7; 7 bases line up with TRBD2. Germline trimming cut 1 base from V and 6 bases from J; bases unmatched to any gene: 6. Germline V gene sequence: CDR1 LGHNA, CDR2 YSLEER. CDR3 length equals 14 residues. CDR3 region: CASSQVNGEGEQYF. CDR3 DNA: TGCGCCAGCAGCCAAGTCAATGGGGAGGGCGAGCAGTACTTC.

This CDR3 reads CASSLARGPPDTQYF. The CDR3 nucleotides read TGTGCCAGCAGTCTAGCGAGAGGGCCACCGGATACGCAGTATTTT. The chain has TRBV7-3 and TRBJ2-3, with D tentatively TRBD2 (6 bases). CDR1 and CDR2 (germline): SGHTA, FQGTGA. The CDR3 length is 15 residues. V was shortened by 6 bases and J by 6 bases, with 19 bases between the two germline ends.

CDR3 DNA: TGTGCCATCAGTAAACAGGGTTCTGCGTATGGCTACACCTTC. Amino acids: CAISKQGSAYGYTF. The V call is TRBV10-3, the J call TRBJ1-2; D may be TRBD1 (6 bases). The ends were cut back, 5 bases at V and 5 bases at J, with 15 bases in the middle. The CDR3 consists of 14 residues. The germline V gene encodes CDR1 ENHRY and CDR2 SYGVKD.

This chain connects TRBV11-1 to TRBJ2-3; D is possibly TRBD2 (5 bases). V was trimmed by 5 bases and J by 2 bases, leaving 14 bases between them. Germline V gives CDR1 SGHAT, CDR2 FQDESV (reference sequence). This CDR3 is built from 15 residues. The chain's CDR3 is CASSLVGLPTDTQYF. In nucleotides, the CDR3 is TGTGCCAGCAGCCTTGTCGGACTTCCCACAGATACGCAGTATTTT.

Details on this clonotype: One junction end disagrees with the germline gene, perhaps due to a read error. The V call is TRBV6-5, the J call TRBJ2-5, with D uncertain. Looked up from germline, CDR1 is MNHEY and CDR2 is SVGAGI. The CDR3 is 17 amino acids. The CDR3 bases are TGTGCCAGCAGTTACTCGACTTTCACGTCCGACCAAGGGACCCAGTACTTC. Protein sequence: CASSYSTFTSDQGTQYF.

This clonotype was recorded once. This clone may be a read error of a much larger clone one base away. This chain uses TRBV2 with TRBJ2-1; possibly TRBD1 or TRBD2 for D (6 bases each). With 4 bases removed from V and 5 bases from J, the gap between germline ends came to 15 bases. Germline CDR1 is SNHLY and CDR2 is FYNNEI. The CDR3 totals 15 residues. The CDR3 loop is CASSGGAGSDNEQFF. CDR3 DNA sequence: TGTGCCAGCAGTGGGGGGGCGGGATCGGACAATGAGCAGTTCTTC.

The genes are TRBV6-1 and TRBJ2-7; 8 positions agree with TRBD2. From germline, CDR1 is MNHNS and CDR2 SASEGT. The CDR3 is made up of 15 amino acids. The ends lost 4 bases at V and 7 bases at J; junction bases unmatched: 12. CDR3 sequence: CASSGRAGDIGEQYF. The CDR3 region has the DNA TGTGCCAGCAGTGGAAGAGCGGGAGACATCGGTGAGCAGTACTTC.

This clonotype was seen only a few times. V gene TRBV5-5 combines with J gene TRBJ1-2; TRBD1 is a possible D gene (5 bases). V lost 6 bases, J lost 4 bases, and 19 bases lay in between. The CDR3 loop spans 15 amino acids. Germline loops: CDR1 SGHKS, CDR2 YYEKEE (reference sequence). Here the CDR3 reads CASKASLSGGYGYTF. The CDR3 DNA follows: TGTGCCAGCAAAGCAAGTCTTTCGGGGGGCTATGGCTACACCTTC.

This clonotype was counted ten times or more. The rearrangement joins TRBV29-1 to TRBJ2-4; the D gene is possibly TRBD2 (5 bases). Germline assignment: CDR1 SQVTM and CDR2 ANQGSEA. The CDR3 consists of 13 residues. The V end was cut by 4 bases, the J end by 13 bases, with 20 bases between. DNA for the CDR3: TGCAGCGTTGTTTCGGAGGTTAGAAGGGAGCAGTACTTC. It specifies CSVVSEVRREQYF.

This clonotype was recorded many times. The gene calls are TRBV7-2 and TRBJ2-7; 8 bases line up with TRBD2. The CDR3 is made up of 15 amino acids. Losses at the gene ends were 2 bases for V and 6 bases for J; bases not matched to a gene: 9. Looked up from germline, CDR1 is SGHTA and CDR2 is FQGNSA. The CDR3 region has the DNA TGTGCCAGCAGCTTAACCCGAACTGCGGGGGGCGAGCAGTACTTC. Amino acid sequence: CASSLTRTAGGEQYF.

The J gene is TRBJ2-7, the V gene TRBV20-1, with 13 bases that match TRBD2. The tail of the sequence fits TRBJ2-5 better, so the J call may be wrong. The germline V gene encodes CDR1 DFQATT and CDR2 SNEGSKA (reference sequence). CDR3 length: 16 amino acids. CDR3 sequence: CSARVWTSGSLETQYF. In nucleotides, the CDR3 is TGCAGTGCTAGAGTTTGGACTAGCGGGAGTCTTGAGACCCAGTACTTC.

The rearrangement links TRBV25-1 to TRBJ1-4; no definite D call. Per germline, CDR1 MGHDK and CDR2 SYGVNS. Trimming shortened V by 2 bases and J by 2 bases, and 6 bases separated the two germline ends. This CDR3 spans 14 amino acids. The CDR3 sequence: CASSEHTTNEKLFF. The CDR3 nucleotides read TGTGCCAGCAGTGAACACACGACTAATGAAAAACTGTTTTTT.

The chain recombines TRBV7-9 with TRBJ2-7; 9 bases are a match to TRBD1. The CDR3 is made up of 17 amino acids. Looked up from germline, CDR1 is SEHNR and CDR2 is FQNEAQ (reference sequence). The V gene end was trimmed by 3 bases and the J gene end by 5 bases; junction bases not matched to a gene: 14. CDR3 nucleotides: TGTGCCAGCAGCTTGGGTCTTCAGGGGACAGGGCTCGACGAGCAGTACTTC. This gives the protein CASSLGLQGTGLDEQYF.

The chain is built from TRBV27 and TRBJ2-5; no definite D call. Germline-derived CDR1 and CDR2 are MNHEY and SMNVEV (reference sequence). Trimming shortened V by 1 base and J by 1 base, and 4 bases separated the two germline ends. CDR3 length: 13 residues. In nucleotides, the CDR3 is TGTGCCAGCAGTTTATTTGCCCAAGAGACCCAGTACTTC. As protein: CASSLFAQETQYF.

The chain uses TRBV14 and TRBJ2-4; 7 bases line up with TRBD1. Gene TRBJ2-7 matches the end of the DNA better, so the J call may be wrong. The CDR3 totals 11 residues. Germline V gene sequence: CDR1 SGHDN, CDR2 FVKESK. The CDR3 DNA is TGTGCCAGCAGCGACAGGGTCGAGCAGTACTTC. Encoded protein: CASSDRVEQYF.

The chain joins TRBV11-2 to TRBJ2-7; 10 bases map to TRBD1. There are 15 residues in the CDR3. Trimming at V came to 4 bases and at J to 3 bases, leaving 6 bases not matched to a gene. Looked up from germline, CDR1 is SGHAT and CDR2 is FQNNGV. In DNA form, the CDR3 reads TGTGCCAGCAGCTGGGGGGGACAGGGGAACTACGAGCAGTACTTC. Translating gives CASSWGGQGNYEQYF.